This T cell receptor beta chain was recorded in a study of CD8 T cells in ankylosing spondylitis. There are many counts of this clonotype. The trim removed 7 bases at V and 4 bases at J, leaving 5 bases unmatched. There are 13 residues in the CDR3. The germline gives CDR1 DFQATT, CDR2 SNEGSKA (reference sequence). The authors made TCR beta libraries by quantitative 5'-RACE with molecular barcodes. TCRdb re-called the 5' RACE reads with MiXCR, one entry per CDR3 protein. This sample has under 300,000 distinct CDR3 sequences; about 10% occur once, and the top ten carry 6% to 8.5%. This chain links TRBV20-1 with TRBJ2-3; 10 nucleotides match TRBD1. The clonotype comes from a male donor with ankylosing spondylitis or in good health (not recorded which). The sample taken for sequencing was blood, either unsorted or a sorted T cell fraction (not recorded which). The CDR3 bases are TGCAGTGGTCGGGACAGGGGTTCAGATACGCAGTATTTT. Its protein product is CSGRDRGSDTQYF.